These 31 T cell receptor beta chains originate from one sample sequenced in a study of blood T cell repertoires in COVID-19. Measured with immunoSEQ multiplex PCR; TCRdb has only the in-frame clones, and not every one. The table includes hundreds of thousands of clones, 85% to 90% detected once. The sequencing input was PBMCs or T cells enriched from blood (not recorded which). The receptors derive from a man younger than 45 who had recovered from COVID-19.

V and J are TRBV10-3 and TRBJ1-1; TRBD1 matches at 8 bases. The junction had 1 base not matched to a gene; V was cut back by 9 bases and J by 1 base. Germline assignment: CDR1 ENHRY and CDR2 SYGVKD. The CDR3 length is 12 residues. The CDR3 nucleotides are TGTGCCATAGGACAGGGGAACACTGAAGCTTTCTTT. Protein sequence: CAIGQGNTEAFF.

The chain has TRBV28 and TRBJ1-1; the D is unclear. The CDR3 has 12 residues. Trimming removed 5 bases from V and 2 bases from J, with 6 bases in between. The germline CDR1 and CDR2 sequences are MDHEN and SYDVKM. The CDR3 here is CASSPPNTEAFF. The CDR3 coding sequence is TGTGCCAGCAGTCCTCCTAACACTGAAGCTTTCTTT.

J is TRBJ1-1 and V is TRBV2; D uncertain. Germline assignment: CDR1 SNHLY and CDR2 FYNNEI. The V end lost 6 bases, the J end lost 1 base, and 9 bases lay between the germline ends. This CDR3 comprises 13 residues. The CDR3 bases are TGTGCCAGCAGGGCGCTAGAGAACACTGAAGCTTTCTTT. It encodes CASRALENTEAFF.

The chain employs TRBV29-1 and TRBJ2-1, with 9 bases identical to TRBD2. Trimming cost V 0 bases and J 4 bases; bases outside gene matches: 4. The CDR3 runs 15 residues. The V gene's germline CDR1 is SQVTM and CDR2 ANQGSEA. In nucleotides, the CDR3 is TGCAGCGTTGAAGAAGGTAGCGGGGGTTACAATGAGCAGTTCTTC. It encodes CSVEEGSGGYNEQFF.

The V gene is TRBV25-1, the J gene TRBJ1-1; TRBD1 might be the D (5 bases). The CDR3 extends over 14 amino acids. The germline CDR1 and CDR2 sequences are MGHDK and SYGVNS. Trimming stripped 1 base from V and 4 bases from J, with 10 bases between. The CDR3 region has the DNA TGTGCCAGCAGTGAATTGGGGCTGGGCACTGAAGCTTTCTTT. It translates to CASSELGLGTEAFF. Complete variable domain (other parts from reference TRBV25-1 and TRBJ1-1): EADIYQTPRYLVIGTGKKITLECSQTMGHDKMYWYQQDPGMELHLIHYSYGVNSTEKGDLSSESTVSRIRTEHFPLTLESARPSHTSQYLCASSELGLGTEAFFGQGTRLTVV.

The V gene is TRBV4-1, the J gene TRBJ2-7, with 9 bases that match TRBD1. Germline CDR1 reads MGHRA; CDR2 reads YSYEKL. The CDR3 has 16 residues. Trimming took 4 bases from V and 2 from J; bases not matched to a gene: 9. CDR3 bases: TGCGCCAGCAGCCTCCAACCGGGACAGGGTCCCTACGAGCAGTACTTC. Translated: CASSLQPGQGPYEQYF.

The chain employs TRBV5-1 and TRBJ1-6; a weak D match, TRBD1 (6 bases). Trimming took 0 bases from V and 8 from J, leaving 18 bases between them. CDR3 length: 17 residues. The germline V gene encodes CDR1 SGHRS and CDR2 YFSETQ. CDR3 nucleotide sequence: TGCGCCAGCAGCTTGGGAGGAACGGTCAGGGGTGATTCACCCCTCCACTTT. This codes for CASSLGGTVRGDSPLHF.

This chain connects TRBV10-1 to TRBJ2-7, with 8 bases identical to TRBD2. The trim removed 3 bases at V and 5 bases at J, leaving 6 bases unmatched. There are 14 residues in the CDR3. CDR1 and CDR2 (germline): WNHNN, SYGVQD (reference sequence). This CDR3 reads CASSEREGPHEQYF. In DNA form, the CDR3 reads TGCGCCAGCAGTGAACGGGAGGGTCCCCACGAGCAGTACTTC.

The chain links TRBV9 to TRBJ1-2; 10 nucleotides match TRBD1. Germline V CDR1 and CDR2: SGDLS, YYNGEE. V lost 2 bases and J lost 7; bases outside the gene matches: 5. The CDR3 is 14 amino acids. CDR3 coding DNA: TGTGCCAGCAGCGTTCCGGGACAGGGGATTGGCTACACCTTC. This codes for CASSVPGQGIGYTF.

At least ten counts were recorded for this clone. CDR3 in DNA: TGTGCCAGCAGTGAGAGAACTTCCTACGAGCAGTACTTC. Protein product: CASSERTSYEQYF. The V and J genes are TRBV2 and TRBJ2-7, with D unresolved. CDR1 and CDR2 (germline): SNHLY, FYNNEI. The V and J ends lost 3 bases and 1 base respectively, with 7 bases between them. The CDR3 extends over 13 amino acids.

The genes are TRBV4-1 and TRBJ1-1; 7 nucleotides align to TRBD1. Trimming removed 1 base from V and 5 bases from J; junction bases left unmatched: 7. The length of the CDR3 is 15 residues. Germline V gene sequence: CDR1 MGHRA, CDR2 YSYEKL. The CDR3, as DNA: TGCGCCAGCAGCCAAGTCTGGGACAGTAGAACTGAAGCTTTCTTT. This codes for CASSQVWDSRTEAFF.

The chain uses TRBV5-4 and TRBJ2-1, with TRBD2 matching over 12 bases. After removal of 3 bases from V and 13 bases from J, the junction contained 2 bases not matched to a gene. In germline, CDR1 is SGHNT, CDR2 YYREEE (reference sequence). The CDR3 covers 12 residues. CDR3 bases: TGTGCCAGCAGCTCGACTAGCGGGAGCCAGTTCTTC. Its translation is CASSSTSGSQFF.

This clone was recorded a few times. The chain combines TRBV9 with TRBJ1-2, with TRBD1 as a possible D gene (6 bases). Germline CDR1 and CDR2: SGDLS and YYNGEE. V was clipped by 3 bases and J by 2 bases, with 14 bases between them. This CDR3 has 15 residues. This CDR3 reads CASSELDSPNYGYTF. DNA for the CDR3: TGTGCCAGCAGCGAACTGGACAGCCCGAACTATGGCTACACCTTC. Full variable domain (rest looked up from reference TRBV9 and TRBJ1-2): DSGVTQTPKHLITATGQRVTLRCSPRSGDLSVYWYQQSLDQGLQFLIQYYNGEERAKGNILERFSAQQFPDLHSELNLSSLELGDSALYFCASSELDSPNYGYTFGSGTRLTVV.

The CDR3 loop reads CASSIGGGTSTDTQYF. Here the CDR3 DNA reads TGTGCCAGTAGTATAGGAGGCGGGACTAGCACAGATACGCAGTATTTT. V is TRBV19 and J is TRBJ2-3; possibly TRBD2 for D (6 bases). The CDR3 extends over 16 amino acids. Trimming removed 1 base from V and 0 bases from J, with 11 bases in between. Germline V gene sequence: CDR1 LNHDA, CDR2 SQIVND (reference sequence). Looking up the rest from reference TRBV19 and TRBJ2-3 gives the full variable domain: DGGITQSPKYLFRKEGQNVTLSCEQNLNHDAMYWYRQDPGQGLRLIYYSQIVNDFQKGDIAEGYSVSREKKESFPLTVTSAQKNPTAFYLCASSIGGGTSTDTQYFGPGTRLTVL.

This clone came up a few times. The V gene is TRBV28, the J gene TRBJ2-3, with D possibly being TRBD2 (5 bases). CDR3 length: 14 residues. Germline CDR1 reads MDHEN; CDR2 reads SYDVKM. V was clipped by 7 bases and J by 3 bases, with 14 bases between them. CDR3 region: CASTDWSATDTQYF. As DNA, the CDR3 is TGTGCCAGCACGGACTGGAGCGCGACAGATACGCAGTATTTT.

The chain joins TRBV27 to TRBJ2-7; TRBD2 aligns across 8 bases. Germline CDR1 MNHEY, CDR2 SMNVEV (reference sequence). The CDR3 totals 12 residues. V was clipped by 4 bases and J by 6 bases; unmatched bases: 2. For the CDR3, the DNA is TGTGCCAGCAGTTCCCGGGGGGGCGAGCAGTACTTC. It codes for CASSSRGGEQYF.

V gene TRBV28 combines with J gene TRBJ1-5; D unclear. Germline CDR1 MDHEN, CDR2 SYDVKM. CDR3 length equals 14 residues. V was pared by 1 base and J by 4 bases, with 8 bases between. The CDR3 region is CASSLSLLNQPQHF. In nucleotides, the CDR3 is TGTGCCAGCAGTTTATCACTGCTGAATCAGCCCCAGCATTTT.

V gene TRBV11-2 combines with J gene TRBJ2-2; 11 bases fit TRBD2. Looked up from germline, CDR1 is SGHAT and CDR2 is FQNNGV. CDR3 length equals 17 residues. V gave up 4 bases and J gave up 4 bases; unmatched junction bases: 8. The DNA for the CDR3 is TGTGCCAGCAGCTATTCCCATAGCGGGGGGGGCACCGGGGAGCTGTTTTTT. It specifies CASSYSHSGGGTGELFF.

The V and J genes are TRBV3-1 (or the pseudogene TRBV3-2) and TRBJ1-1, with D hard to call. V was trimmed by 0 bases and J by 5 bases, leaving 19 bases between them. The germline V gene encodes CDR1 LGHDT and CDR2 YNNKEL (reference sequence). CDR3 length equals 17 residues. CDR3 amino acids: CASSQDGLTPWKTEAFF. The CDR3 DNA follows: TGTGCCAGCAGCCAAGATGGACTCACCCCTTGGAAGACTGAAGCTTTCTTT.

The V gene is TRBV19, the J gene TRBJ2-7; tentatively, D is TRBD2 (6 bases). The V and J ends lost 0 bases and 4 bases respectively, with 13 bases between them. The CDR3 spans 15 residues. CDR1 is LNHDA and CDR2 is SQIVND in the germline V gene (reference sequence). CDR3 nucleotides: TGTGCCAGTAGTATAGATGGCGCTAGCGAGTACGAGCAGTACTTC. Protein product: CASSIDGASEYEQYF.

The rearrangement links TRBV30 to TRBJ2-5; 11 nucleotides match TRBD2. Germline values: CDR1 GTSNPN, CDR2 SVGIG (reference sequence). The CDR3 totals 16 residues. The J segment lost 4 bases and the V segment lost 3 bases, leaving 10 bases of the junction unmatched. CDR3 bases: TGTGCCTGGAGCTCAGCTACTAGCGGGAGCGGAGAGACCCAGTACTTC. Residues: CAWSSATSGSGETQYF.

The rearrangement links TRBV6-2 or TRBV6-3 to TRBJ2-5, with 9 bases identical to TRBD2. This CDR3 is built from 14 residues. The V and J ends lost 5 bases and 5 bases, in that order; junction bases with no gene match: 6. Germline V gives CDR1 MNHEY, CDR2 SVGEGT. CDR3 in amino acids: CASSKLAGWETQYF. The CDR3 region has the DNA TGTGCCAGCAGTAAACTAGCGGGCTGGGAGACCCAGTACTTC.

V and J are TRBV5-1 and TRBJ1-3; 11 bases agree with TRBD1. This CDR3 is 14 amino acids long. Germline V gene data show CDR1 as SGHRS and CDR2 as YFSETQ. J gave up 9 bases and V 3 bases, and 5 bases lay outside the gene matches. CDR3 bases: TGCGCCAGCAGCTCCCCGGGACAGGGGGGCACCATATATTTT. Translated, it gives CASSSPGQGGTIYF.

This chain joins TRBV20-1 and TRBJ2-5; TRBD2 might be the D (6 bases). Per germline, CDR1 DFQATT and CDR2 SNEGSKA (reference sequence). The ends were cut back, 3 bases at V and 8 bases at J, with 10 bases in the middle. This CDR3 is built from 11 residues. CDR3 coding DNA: TGCAGTGCTAGGGAGGACTACACCCAGTACTTC. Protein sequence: CSAREDYTQYF.

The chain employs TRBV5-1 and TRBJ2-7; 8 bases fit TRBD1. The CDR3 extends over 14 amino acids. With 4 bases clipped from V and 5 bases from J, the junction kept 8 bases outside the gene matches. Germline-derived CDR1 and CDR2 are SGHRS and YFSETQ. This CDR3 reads CASSLGQEFDEQYF. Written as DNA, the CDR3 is TGCGCCAGCAGCCTGGGACAGGAATTCGACGAGCAGTACTTC.

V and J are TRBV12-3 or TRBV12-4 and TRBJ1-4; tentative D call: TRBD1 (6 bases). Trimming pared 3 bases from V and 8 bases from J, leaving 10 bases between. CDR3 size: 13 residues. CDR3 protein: CASSLVGTEKLFF. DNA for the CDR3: TGTGCCAGCAGTTTGGTCGGGACAGAAAAACTGTTTTTT.

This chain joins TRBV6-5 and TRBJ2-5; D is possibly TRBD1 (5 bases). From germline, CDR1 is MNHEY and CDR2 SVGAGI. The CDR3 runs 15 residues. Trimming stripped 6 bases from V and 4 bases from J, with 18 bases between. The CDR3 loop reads CASRYRQSSRETQYF. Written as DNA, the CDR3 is TGTGCCAGCAGATACCGACAGTCCAGCCGAGAGACCCAGTACTTC.

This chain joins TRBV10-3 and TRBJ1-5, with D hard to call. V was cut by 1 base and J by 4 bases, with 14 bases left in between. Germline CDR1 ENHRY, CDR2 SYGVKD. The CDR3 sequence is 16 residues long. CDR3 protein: CAISEWAEVSNQPQHF. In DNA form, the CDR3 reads TGTGCCATCAGTGAGTGGGCCGAAGTTTCAAATCAGCCCCAGCATTTT.

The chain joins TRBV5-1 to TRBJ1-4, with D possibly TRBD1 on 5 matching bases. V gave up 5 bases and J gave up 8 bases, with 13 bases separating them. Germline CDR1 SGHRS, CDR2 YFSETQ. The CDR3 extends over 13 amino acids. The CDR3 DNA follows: TGCGCCAGCAGTGTAGCCGGGGGGGAAAAACTGTTTTTT. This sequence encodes CASSVAGGEKLFF.

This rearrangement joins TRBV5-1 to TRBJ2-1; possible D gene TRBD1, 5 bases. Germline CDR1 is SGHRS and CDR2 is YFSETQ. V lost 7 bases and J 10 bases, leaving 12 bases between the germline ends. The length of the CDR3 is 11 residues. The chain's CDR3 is CASGAPGEQFF. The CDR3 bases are TGCGCCAGCGGCGCGCCAGGGGAGCAGTTCTTC.

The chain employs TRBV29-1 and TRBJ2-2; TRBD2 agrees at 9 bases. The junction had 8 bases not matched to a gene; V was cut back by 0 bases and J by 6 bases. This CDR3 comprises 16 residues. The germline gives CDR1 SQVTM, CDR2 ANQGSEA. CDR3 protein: CSVEEGREGAAGELFF. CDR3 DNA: TGCAGCGTTGAAGAGGGGCGGGAGGGAGCCGCCGGGGAGCTGTTTTTT.